One and the same sample provided the 11 T cell receptor beta chains below, sequenced in a study of cytotoxic CD8 clonotypes in ibrutinib-treated CLL. Produced via immunoSEQ multiplex PCR; TCRdb's table is partial and in-frame only. In the table there are 140,000 to 150,000 clones, around 76% of which are singletons. Sample: PBMCs, taken after 24 months of ibrutinib treatment. The receptors were gathered from a human donor with chronic lymphocytic leukemia.

The CDR3 DNA reads as TGTGCCAGCTACAGGGGATCCTACGAGCAGTACTTC. Protein product: CASYRGSYEQYF. The rearrangement joins TRBV21-1 to TRBJ2-7; the D segment call TRBD1 is taken from the table without a DNA check. TRBV21-1 is flagged as a pseudogene. The CDR3 is 12 residues long.

The chain links TRBV7-9 to TRBJ2-3; 8 bases map to TRBD1. V lost 5 bases and J lost 4; bases outside the gene matches: 17. The CDR3 has 18 amino acids. The germline V gene has CDR1 SEHNR and CDR2 FQNEAQ (reference sequence). The CDR3 protein is CASSARPRTGRRADTQYF. The CDR3 coding sequence is TGTGCCAGCAGCGCCCGGCCTCGGACAGGGCGGAGGGCAGATACGCAGTATTTT.

The gene calls are TRBV6-5 and TRBJ2-7, with D unclear. The CDR3 sequence is 15 residues long. The germline gives CDR1 MNHEY, CDR2 SVGAGI. V was clipped by 3 bases and J by 3 bases, with 15 bases between them. The CDR3 is CASSYKSSAYYEQYF. In DNA form, the CDR3 reads TGTGCCAGCAGTTATAAATCCAGCGCGTACTACGAGCAGTACTTC.

The chain links TRBV19 to TRBJ1-5; D unclear. CDR3 length: 12 amino acids. Germline V lookup: CDR1 LNHDA, CDR2 SQIVND (reference sequence). The V end lost 2 bases, the J end lost 4 bases, and 3 bases lay between the germline ends. The chain's CDR3 is CASSIPNQPQHF. The CDR3 DNA sequence: TGTGCCAGTAGTATACCAAATCAGCCCCAGCATTTT. The whole variable domain, remainder taken from reference TRBV19 and TRBJ1-5, is DGGITQSPKYLFRKEGQNVTLSCEQNLNHDAMYWYRQDPGQGLRLIYYSQIVNDFQKGDIAEGYSVSREKKESFPLTVTSAQKNPTAFYLCASSIPNQPQHFGDGTRLSIL.

V gene TRBV10-3 combines with J gene TRBJ1-4; TRBD1 matches at 8 bases. Germline V lookup: CDR1 ENHRY, CDR2 SYGVKD. This CDR3 has 15 residues. Germline trimming cut 10 bases from V and 0 bases from J; bases unmatched to any gene: 7. The chain's CDR3 is CATRDRRATNEKLFF. Here the CDR3 DNA reads TGTGCCACGCGGGACAGGAGAGCAACTAATGAAAAACTGTTTTTT.

J is TRBJ2-7 and V is TRBV19; D is perhaps TRBD2 (7 bases). Germline CDR1 reads LNHDA; CDR2 reads SQIVND (reference sequence). The V end lost 7 bases, the J end lost 12 bases, and 22 bases lay between the germline ends. CDR3 length: 13 amino acids. The CDR3 sequence is CASTSGGPGDPYF. The CDR3 DNA reads as TGTGCCAGTACCTCGGGGGGTCCAGGGGATCCGTACTTC.

The chain couples TRBV30 to TRBJ2-6; 7 positions agree with TRBD2. The V gene's germline CDR1 is GTSNPN and CDR2 SVGIG (reference sequence). V was clipped by 5 bases and J by 2 bases; unmatched bases: 6. This CDR3 comprises 15 residues. The CDR3: CAWAPGGTGANVLTF. The CDR3 DNA is TGTGCCTGGGCCCCGGGGGGAACTGGGGCCAACGTCCTGACTTTC.

This chain links TRBV6-5 with TRBJ2-5; maybe TRBD2 (5 bases). The CDR3 has 12 amino acids. The V and J ends lost 6 bases and 10 bases respectively, with 15 bases between them. The germline V gene has CDR1 MNHEY and CDR2 SVGAGI. DNA of the CDR3: TGTGCCAGCAGACTTCCCCGGAGGAGCCAGTACTTC. This gives the protein CASRLPRRSQYF.

The chain has TRBV5-1 and TRBJ2-7, with a possible D match to TRBD2 (6 bases). V was trimmed by 4 bases and J by 0 bases, leaving 14 bases between them. The CDR3 consists of 15 residues. Per the germline V gene, CDR1 is SGHRS and CDR2 is YFSETQ. CDR3 sequence: CASSPRGGGSYEQYF. In nucleotides, the CDR3 is TGCGCCAGCAGCCCGCGGGGTGGGGGCTCCTACGAGCAGTACTTC.

The chain links TRBV6-5 to TRBJ1-2, with D perhaps matching TRBD1 (5 bases). This CDR3 contains 14 residues. V was clipped by 2 bases and J by 4 bases, with 11 bases between them. The V gene's germline CDR1 is MNHEY and CDR2 SVGAGI. The CDR3 nucleotides are TGTGCCAGCAGTTACCGGCCCGACAGCTATGGCTACACCTTC. Translation: CASSYRPDSYGYTF.

This chain links TRBV10-3 with TRBJ2-6; D is uncertain. CDR3 length equals 14 residues. Germline assignment: CDR1 ENHRY and CDR2 SYGVKD. The ends were cut back, 10 bases at V and 4 bases at J, with 14 bases in the middle. Here the CDR3 DNA reads TGTGCCACCCCTGGACGGCGGGGGGCCAACGTCCTGACTTTC. It codes for CATPGRRGANVLTF.